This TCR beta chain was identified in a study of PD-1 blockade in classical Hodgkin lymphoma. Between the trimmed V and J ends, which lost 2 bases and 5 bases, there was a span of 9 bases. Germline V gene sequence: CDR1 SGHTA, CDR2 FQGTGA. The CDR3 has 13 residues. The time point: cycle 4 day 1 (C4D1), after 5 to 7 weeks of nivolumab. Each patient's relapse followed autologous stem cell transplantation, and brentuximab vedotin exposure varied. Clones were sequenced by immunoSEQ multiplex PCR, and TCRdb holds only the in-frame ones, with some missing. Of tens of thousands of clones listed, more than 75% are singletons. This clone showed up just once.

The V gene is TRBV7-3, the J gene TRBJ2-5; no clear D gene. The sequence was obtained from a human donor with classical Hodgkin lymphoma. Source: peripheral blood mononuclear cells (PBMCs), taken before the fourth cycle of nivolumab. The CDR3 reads CASSLGSLETQYF. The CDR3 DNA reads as TGTGCCAGCAGCTTAGGTAGCCTTGAGACCCAGTACTTC.